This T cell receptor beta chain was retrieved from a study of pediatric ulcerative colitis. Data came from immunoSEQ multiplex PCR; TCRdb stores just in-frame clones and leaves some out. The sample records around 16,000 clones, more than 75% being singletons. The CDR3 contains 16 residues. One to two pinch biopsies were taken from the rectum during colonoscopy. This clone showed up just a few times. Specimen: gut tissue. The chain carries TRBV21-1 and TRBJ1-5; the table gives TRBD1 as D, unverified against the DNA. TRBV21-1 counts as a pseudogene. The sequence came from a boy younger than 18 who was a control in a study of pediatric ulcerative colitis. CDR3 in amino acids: CASSPIMADSNQPQHF. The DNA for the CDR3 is TGTGCCAGCAGCCCCATAATGGCCGATAGCAATCAGCCCCAGCATTTT.